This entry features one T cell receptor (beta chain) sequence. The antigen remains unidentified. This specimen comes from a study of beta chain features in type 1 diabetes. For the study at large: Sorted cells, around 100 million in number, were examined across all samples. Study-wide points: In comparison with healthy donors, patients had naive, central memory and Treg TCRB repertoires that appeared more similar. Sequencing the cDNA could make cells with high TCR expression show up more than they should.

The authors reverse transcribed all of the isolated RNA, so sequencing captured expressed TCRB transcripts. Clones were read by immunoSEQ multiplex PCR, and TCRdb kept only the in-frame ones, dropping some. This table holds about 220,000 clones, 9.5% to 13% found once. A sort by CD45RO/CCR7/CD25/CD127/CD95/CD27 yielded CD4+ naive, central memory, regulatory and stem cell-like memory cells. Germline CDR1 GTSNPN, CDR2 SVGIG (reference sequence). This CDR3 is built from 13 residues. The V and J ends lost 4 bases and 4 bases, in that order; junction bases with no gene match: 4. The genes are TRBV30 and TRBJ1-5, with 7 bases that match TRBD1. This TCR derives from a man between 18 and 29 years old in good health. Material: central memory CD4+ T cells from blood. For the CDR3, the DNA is TGTGCCTGGACAGGGGGTAATAATCAGCCCCAGCATTTT. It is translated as CAWTGGNNQPQHF.